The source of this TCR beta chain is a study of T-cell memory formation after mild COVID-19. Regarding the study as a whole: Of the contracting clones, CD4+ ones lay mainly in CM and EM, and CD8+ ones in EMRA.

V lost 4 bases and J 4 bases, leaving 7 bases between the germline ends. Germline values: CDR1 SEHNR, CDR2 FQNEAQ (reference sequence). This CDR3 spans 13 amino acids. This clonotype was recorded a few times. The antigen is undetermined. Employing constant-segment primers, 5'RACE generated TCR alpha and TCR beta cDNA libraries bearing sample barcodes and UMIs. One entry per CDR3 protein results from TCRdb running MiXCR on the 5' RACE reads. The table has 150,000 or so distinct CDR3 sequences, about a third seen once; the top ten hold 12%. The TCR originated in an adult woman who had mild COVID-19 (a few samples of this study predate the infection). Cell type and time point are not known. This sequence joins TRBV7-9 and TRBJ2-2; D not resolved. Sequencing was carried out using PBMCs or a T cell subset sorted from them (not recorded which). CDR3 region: CASSSDGTGELFF. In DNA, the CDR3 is TGTGCCAGCAGCTCCGATGGCACCGGGGAGCTGTTTTTT.